This TCR beta chain was observed in a study of T-cell memory formation after mild COVID-19. V gave up 6 bases and J gave up 9 bases, with 8 bases separating them. The CDR3 covers 11 residues. Via MiXCR, TCRdb re-called the 5' RACE reads, giving one row per CDR3 protein. The data contain about 190,000 distinct CDR3 sequences, roughly 27% of them singletons. This sequence joins TRBV12-3 or TRBV12-4 and TRBJ2-2, with unresolved D. Sequenced: PBMCs or a T cell subset sorted from them (not recorded which). This TCR was recovered from an adult woman who had mild COVID-19 (a few samples of this study predate the infection). Cell type and time point are not known. This CDR3 reads CASSLYRELFF. The CDR3 coding sequence is TGTGCCAGCAGCCTCTATAGGGAGCTGTTTTTT.